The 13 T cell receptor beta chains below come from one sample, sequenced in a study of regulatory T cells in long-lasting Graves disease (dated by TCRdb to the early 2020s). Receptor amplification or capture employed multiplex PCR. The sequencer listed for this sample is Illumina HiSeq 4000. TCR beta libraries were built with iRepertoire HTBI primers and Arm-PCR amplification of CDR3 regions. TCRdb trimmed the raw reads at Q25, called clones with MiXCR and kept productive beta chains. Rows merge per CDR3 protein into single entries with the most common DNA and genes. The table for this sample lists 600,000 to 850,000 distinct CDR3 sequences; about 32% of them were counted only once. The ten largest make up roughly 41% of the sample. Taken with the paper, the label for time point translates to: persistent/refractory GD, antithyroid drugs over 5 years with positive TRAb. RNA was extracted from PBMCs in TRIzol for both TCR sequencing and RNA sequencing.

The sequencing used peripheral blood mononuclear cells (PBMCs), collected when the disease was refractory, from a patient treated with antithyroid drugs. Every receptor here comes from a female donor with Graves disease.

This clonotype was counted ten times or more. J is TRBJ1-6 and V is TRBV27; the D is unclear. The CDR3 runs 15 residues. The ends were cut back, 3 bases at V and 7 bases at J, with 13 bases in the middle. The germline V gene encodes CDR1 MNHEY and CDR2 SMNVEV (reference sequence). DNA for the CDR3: TGTGCCAGCAGTTTGTTAACAGTCCTCAATTCACCCCTCCACTTT. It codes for CASSLLTVLNSPLHF.

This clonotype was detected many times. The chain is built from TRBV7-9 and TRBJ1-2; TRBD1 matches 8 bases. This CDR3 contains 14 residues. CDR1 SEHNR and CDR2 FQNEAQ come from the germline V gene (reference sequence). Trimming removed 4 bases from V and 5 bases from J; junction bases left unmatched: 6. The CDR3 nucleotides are TGTGCCAGCAGCTCCGGGACAGGAATGTATGGCTACACCTTC. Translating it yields CASSSGTGMYGYTF.

In DNA form, the CDR3 reads TGTGCCTGGACAGGGGAGGGGGACACTGAAGCTTTCTTT. Protein: CAWTGEGDTEAFF. This chain uses TRBV30 with TRBJ1-1, with D possibly being TRBD1 (6 bases). From germline, CDR1 is GTSNPN and CDR2 SVGIG (reference sequence). Trimming took 4 bases from V and 3 from J, leaving 12 bases between them. The CDR3 is 13 residues long.

This CDR3 reads CASRTGTQPQHF. CDR3 coding DNA: TGTGCCAGCAGGACAGGGACTCAGCCCCAGCATTTT. The chain couples TRBV6-2 or TRBV6-3 to TRBJ1-5; 7 bases are a match to TRBD1. The V gene's germline CDR1 is MNHEY and CDR2 SVGEGT. This CDR3 region has 12 residues. Germline trimming cut 6 bases from V and 6 bases from J; bases unmatched to any gene: 2.

CDR3 DNA: TGTGCCAGCAGTTCCGTTCTTCCGACAGGAGGGAGTGGCTACACCTTC. Its translation: CASSSVLPTGGSGYTF. This sequence joins TRBV27 and TRBJ1-2; D may be TRBD1 (6 bases). The V gene lost 4 bases and the J gene lost 7 bases, with 22 bases spanning the gap. The CDR3 totals 16 residues. CDR1 and CDR2 (germline): MNHEY, SMNVEV (reference sequence).

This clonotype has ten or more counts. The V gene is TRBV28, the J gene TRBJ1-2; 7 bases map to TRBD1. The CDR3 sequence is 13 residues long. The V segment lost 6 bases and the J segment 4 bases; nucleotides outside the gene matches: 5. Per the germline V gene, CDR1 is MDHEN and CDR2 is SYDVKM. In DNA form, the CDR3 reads TGTGCCAGCAGCCCGGACAGGATCTATGGCTACACCTTC. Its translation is CASSPDRIYGYTF.

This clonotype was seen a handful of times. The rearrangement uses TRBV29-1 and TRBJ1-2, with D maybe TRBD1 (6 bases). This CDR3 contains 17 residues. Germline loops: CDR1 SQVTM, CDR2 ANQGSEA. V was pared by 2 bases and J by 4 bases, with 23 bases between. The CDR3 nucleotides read TGCAGCGTTGAATCCTTAAGGGGGGGGCCGCTAGGCTATGGCTACACCTTC. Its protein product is CSVESLRGGPLGYGYTF.

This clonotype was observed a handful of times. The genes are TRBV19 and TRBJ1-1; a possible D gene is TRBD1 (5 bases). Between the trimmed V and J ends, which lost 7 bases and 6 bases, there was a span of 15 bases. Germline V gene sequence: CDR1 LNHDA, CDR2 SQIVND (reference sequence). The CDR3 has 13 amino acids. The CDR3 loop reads CASKQPTGAEAFF. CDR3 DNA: TGTGCCAGTAAACAGCCCACAGGCGCTGAAGCTTTCTTT.

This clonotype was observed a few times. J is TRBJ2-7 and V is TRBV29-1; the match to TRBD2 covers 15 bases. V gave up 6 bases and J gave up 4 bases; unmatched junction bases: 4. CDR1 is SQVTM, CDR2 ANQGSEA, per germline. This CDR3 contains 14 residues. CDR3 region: CSVLGTSGRYEQYF. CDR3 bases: TGCAGCGTCCTCGGGACTAGCGGGAGGTACGAGCAGTACTTC.

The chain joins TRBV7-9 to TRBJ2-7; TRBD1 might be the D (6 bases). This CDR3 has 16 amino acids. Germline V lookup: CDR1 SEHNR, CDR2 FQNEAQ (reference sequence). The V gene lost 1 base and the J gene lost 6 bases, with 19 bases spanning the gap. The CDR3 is CASSLEGDRMGSEQYF. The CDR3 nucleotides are TGTGCCAGCAGCTTAGAGGGTGACAGGATGGGGTCCGAGCAGTACTTC.

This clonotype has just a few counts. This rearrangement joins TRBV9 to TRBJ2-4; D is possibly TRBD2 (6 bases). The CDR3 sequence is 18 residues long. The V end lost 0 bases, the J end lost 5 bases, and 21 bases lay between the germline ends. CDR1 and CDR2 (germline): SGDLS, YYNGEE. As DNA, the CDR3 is TGTGCCAGCAGCGTAGACCCCTCCGGGGGTGGTTGGCAAAACATTCAGTACTTC. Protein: CASSVDPSGGGWQNIQYF.

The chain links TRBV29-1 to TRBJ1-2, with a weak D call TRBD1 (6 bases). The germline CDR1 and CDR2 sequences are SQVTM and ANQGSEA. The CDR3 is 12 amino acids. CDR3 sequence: CRAGTPNYGYTF. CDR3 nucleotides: TGCAGAGCCGGGACACCGAACTATGGCTACACCTTC.

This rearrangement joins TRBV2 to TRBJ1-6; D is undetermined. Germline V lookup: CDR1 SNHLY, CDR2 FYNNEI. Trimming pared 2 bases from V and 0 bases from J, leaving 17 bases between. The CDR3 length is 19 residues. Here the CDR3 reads CASSEQLGTRGSYNSPLHF. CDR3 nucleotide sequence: TGTGCCAGCAGTGAACAATTGGGCACGCGGGGCTCCTATAATTCACCCCTCCACTTT. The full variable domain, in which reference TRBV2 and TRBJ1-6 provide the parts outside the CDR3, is EPEVTQTPSHQVTQMGQEVILRCVPISNHLYFYWYRQILGQKVEFLVSFYNNEISEKSEIFDDQFSVERPDGSNFTLKIRSTKLEDSAMYFCASSEQLGTRGSYNSPLHFGNGTRLTVT.